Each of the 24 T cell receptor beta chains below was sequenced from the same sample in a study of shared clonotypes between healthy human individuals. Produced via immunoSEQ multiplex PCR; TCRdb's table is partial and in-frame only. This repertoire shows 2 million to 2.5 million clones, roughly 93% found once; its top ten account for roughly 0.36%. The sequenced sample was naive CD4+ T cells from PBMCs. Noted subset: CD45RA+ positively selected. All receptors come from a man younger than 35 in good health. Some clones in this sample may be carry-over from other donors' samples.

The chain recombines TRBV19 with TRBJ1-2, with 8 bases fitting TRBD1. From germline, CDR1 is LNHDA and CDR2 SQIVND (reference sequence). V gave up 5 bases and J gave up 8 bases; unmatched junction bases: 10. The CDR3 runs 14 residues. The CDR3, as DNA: TGTGCCAGTAGTGACAAGGGACAGGATAGGGGCTACACCTTC. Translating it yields CASSDKGQDRGYTF.

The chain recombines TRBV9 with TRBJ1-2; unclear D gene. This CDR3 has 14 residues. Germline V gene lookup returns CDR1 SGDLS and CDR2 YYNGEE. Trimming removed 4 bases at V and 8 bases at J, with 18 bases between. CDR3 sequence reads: CASSTQSGFYGYTF. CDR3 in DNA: TGTGCCAGCAGCACCCAATCCGGGTTCTACGGCTACACCTTC.

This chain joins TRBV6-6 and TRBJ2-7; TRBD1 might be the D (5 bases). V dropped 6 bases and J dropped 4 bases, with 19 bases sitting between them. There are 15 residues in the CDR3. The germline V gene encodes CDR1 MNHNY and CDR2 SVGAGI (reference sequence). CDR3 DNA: TGTGCCAGCAGCAACCCTGGACAAGGGGCGTACGAGCAGTACTTC. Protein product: CASSNPGQGAYEQYF.

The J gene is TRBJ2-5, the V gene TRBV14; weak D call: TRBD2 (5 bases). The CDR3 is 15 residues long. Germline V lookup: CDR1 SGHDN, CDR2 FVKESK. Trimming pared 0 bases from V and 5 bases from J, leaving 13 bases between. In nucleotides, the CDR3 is TGTGCCAGCAGCCAAGATATCCCCAGAGGGGAGACCCAGTACTTC. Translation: CASSQDIPRGETQYF.

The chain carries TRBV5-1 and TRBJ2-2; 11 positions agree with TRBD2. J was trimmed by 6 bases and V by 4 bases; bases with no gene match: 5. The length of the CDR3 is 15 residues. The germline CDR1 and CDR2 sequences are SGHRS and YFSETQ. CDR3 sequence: CASSGLAGGSGELFF. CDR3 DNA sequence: TGCGCCAGCAGCGGGCTAGCGGGAGGTTCCGGGGAGCTGTTTTTT.

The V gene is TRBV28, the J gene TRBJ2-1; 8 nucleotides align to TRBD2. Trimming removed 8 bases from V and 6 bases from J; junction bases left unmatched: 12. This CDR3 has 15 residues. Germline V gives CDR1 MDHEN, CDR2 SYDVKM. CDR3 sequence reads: CASLTRGGAGNEQFF. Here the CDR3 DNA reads TGTGCCAGCCTCACCCGGGGGGGGGCAGGCAATGAGCAGTTCTTC.

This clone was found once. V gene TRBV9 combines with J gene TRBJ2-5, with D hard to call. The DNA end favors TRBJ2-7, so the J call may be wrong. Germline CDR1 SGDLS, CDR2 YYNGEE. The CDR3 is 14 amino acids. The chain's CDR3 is CASSVSWRNYEQYF. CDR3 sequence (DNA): TGTGCCAGCAGCGTAAGTTGGCGGAACTACGAGCAGTACTTC.

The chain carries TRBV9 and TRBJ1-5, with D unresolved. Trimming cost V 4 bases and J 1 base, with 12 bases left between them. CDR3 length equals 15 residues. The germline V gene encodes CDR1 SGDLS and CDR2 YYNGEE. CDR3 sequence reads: CASSPNPTSNQPQHF. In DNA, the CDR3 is TGTGCCAGCAGCCCAAACCCCACAAGCAATCAGCCCCAGCATTTT.

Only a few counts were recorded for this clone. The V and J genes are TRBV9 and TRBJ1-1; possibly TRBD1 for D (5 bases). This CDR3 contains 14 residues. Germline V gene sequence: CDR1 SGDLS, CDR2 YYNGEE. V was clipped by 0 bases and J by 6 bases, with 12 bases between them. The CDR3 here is CASSVDAGTAEAFF. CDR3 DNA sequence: TGTGCCAGCAGCGTAGACGCAGGGACCGCTGAAGCTTTCTTT.

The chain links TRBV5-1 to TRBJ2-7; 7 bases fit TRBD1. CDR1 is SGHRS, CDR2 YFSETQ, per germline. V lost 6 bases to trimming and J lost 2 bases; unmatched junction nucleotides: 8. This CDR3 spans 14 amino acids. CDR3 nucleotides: TGCGCCAGCAAGTTCCGACAGGGCCCCTACGAGCAGTACTTC. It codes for CASKFRQGPYEQYF.

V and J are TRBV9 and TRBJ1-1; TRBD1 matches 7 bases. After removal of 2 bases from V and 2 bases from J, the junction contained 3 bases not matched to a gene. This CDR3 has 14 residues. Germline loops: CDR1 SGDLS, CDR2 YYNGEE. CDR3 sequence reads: CASSVTGPNTEAFF. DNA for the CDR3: TGTGCCAGCAGCGTGACAGGGCCTAACACTGAAGCTTTCTTT.

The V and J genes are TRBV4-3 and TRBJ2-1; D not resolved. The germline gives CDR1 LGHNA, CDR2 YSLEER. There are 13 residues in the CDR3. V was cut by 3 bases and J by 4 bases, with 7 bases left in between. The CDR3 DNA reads TGCGCCAGCAGCCAGAGTTTTTACAATGAGCAGTTCTTC. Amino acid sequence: CASSQSFYNEQFF.

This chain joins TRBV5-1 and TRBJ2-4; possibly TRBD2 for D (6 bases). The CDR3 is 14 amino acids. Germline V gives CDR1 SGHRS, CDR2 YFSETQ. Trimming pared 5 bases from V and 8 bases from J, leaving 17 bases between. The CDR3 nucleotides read TGCGCCAGCAGTCGGAGGGGTAGTAACGACATTCAGTACTTC. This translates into CASSRRGSNDIQYF.

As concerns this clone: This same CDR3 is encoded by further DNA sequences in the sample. As DNA, the CDR3 is TGTGCCAGCAGCGTAGTCGGACAGGGAGGAGAGACCCAGTACTTC. Its protein product is CASSVVGQGGETQYF. This chain connects TRBV9 to TRBJ2-5; the match to TRBD1 covers 8 bases. There are 15 residues in the CDR3. Losses at the gene ends were 0 bases for V and 4 bases for J; bases not matched to a gene: 5. CDR1 SGDLS and CDR2 YYNGEE come from the germline V gene.

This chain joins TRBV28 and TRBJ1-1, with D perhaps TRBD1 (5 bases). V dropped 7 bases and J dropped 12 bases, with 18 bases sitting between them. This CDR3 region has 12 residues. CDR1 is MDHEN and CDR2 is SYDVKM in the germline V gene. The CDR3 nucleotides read TGTGCCAGCACCTTGGGGGGGAGGGAAACTTTCTTT. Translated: CASTLGGRETFF.

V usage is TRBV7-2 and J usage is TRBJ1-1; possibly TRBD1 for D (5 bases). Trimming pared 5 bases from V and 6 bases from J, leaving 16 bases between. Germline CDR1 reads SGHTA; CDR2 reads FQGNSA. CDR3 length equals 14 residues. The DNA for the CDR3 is TGTGCCAGCAGCGGGTCGTCAGGGCTACCTGAAGCTTTCTTT. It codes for CASSGSSGLPEAFF.

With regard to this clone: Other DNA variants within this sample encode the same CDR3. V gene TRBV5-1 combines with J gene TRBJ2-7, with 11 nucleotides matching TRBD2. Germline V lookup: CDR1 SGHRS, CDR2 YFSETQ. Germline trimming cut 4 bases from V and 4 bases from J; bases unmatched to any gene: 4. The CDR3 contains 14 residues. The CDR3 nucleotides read TGCGCCAGCAGCCTGGGACTAGCGGTTTACGAGCAGTACTTC. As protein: CASSLGLAVYEQYF.

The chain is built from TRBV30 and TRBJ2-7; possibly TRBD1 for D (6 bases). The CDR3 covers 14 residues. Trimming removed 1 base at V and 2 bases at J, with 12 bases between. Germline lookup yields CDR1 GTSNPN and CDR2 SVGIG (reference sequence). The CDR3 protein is CAWSEGGQPYEQYF. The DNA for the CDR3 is TGTGCCTGGAGTGAAGGGGGACAACCCTACGAGCAGTACTTC.

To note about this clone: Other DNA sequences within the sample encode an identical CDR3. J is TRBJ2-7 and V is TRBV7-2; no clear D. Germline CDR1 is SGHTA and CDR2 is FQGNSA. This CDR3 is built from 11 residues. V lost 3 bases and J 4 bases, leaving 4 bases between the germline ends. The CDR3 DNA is TGTGCCAGCAGCTTGGTGTACGAGCAGTACTTC. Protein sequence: CASSLVYEQYF.

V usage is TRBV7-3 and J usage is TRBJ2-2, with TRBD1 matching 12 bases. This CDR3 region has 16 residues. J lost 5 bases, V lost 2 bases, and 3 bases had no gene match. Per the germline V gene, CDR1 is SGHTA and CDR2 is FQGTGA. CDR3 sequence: CASSLVGQGATGELFF. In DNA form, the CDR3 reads TGTGCCAGCAGCTTAGTGGGACAGGGGGCGACCGGGGAGCTGTTTTTT.

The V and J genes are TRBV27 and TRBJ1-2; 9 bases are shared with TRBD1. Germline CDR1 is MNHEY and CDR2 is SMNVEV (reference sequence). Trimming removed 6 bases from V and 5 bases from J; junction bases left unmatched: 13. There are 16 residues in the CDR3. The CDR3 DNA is TGTGCCAGCAGGGCGTATTACAGGGGGCCAAATTATGGCTACACCTTC. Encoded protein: CASRAYYRGPNYGYTF.

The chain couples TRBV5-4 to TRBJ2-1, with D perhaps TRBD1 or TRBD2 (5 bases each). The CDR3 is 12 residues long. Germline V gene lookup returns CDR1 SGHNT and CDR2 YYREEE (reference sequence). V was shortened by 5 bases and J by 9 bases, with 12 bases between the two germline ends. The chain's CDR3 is CASRPPGREQFF. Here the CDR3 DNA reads TGTGCCAGCAGGCCGCCGGGACGTGAGCAGTTCTTC.

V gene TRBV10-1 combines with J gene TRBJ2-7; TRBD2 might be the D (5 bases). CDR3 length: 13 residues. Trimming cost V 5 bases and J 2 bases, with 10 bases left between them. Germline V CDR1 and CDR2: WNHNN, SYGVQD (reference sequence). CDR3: CASSKTGTYEQYF. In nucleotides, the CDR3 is TGCGCCAGCAGTAAAACCGGGACCTACGAGCAGTACTTC.

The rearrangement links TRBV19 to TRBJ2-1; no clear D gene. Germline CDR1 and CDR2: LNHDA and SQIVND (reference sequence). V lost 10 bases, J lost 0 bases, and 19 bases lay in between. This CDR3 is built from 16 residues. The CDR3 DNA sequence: TGTGCCACCAAAGGTCGCCGGGCCAGCTCCTACAATGAGCAGTTCTTC. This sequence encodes CATKGRRASSYNEQFF.